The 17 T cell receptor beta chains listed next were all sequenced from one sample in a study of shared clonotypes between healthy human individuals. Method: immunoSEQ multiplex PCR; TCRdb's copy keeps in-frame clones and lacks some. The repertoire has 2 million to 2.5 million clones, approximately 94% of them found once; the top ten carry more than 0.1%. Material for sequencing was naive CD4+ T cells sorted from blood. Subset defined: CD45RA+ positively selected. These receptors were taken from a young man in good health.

Written as DNA, the CDR3 is TGTGCCAGCTCACAATCAGGACAGGGGGCGGATGGCTACACCTTC. Protein: CASSQSGQGADGYTF. The chain employs TRBV18 and TRBJ1-2, with 11 positions matching TRBD1. V shed 4 bases, J shed 6 bases, and the junction held 7 bases outside the gene matches. Looked up from germline, CDR1 is KGHSH and CDR2 is LQKENI. This CDR3 is 15 amino acids long.

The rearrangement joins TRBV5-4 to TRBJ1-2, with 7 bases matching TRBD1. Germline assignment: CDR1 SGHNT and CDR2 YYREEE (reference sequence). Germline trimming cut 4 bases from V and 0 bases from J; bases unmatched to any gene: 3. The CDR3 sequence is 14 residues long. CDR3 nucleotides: TGTGCCAGCAGCGGCGGGACAGCTAACTATGGCTACACCTTC. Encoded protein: CASSGGTANYGYTF.

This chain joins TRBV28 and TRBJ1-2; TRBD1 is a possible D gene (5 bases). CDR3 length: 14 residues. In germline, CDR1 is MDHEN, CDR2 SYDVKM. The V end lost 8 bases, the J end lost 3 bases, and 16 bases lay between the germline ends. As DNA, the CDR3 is TGTGCCAGCCGATCTCCAGGGAGGGACTATGGCTACACCTTC. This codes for CASRSPGRDYGYTF.

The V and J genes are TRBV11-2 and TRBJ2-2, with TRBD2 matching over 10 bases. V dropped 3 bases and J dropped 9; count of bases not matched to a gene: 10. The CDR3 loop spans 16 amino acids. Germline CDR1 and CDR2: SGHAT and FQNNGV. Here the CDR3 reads CASSFQSSGSSRELFF. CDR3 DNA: TGTGCCAGCAGCTTTCAGTCTAGCGGGAGTTCCCGGGAGCTGTTTTTT. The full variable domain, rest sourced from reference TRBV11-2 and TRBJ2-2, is EAGVAQSPRYKIIEKRQSVAFWCNPISGHATLYWYQQILGQGPKLLIQFQNNGVVDDSQLPKDRFSAERLKGVDSTLKIQPAKLEDSAVYLCASSFQSSGSSRELFFGEGSRLTVL.

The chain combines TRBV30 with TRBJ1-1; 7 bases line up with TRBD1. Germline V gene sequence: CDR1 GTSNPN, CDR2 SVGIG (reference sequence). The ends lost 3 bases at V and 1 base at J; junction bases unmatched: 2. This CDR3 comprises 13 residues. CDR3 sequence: CAWREGANTEAFF. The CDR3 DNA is TGTGCCTGGAGAGAGGGGGCGAACACTGAAGCTTTCTTT.

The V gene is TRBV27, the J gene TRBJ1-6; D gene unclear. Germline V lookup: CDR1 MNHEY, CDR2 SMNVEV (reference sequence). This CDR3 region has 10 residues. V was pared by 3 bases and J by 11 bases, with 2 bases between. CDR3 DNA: TGTGCCAGCAGTTTGCCACCCCTCCACTTT. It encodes CASSLPPLHF.

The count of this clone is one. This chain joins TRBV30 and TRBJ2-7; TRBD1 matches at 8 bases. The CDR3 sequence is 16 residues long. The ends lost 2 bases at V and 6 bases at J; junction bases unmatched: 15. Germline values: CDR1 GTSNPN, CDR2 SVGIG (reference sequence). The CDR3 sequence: CAWSLLDRGPRGEQYF. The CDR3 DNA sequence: TGTGCCTGGAGTCTGCTAGACAGGGGTCCTCGCGGCGAGCAGTACTTC.

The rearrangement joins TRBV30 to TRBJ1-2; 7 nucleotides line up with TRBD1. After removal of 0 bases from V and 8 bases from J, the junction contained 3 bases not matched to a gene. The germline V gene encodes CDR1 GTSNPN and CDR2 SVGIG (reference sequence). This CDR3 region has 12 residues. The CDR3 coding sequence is TGTGCCTGGAGTGTCGAGGGGGCCGGCTACACCTTC. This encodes CAWSVEGAGYTF.

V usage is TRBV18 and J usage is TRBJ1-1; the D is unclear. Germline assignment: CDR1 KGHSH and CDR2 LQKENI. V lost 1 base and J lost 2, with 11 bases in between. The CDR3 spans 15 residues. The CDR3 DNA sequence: TGTGCCAGCTCACCACAAGGGCAAACAAACACTGAAGCTTTCTTT. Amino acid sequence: CASSPQGQTNTEAFF.

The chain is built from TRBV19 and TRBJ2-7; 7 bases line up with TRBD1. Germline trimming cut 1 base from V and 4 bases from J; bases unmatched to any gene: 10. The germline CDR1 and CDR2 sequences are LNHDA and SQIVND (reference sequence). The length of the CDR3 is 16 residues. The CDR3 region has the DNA TGTGCCAGTAGTATAGTCCCCGGGACAGCCGAATACGAGCAGTACTTC. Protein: CASSIVPGTAEYEQYF.

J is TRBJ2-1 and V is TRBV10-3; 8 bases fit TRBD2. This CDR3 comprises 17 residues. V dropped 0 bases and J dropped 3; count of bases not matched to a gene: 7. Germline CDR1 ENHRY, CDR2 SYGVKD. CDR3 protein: CAISESPAGAVYNEQFF. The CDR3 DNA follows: TGTGCCATCAGTGAGTCGCCAGCGGGAGCGGTCTACAATGAGCAGTTCTTC.

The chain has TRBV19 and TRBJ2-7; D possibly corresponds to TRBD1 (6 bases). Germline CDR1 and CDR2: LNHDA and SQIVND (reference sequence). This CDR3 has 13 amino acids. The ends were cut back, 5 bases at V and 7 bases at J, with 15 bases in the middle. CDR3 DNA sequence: TGTGCCAGTAGTTCGACAGGTTCGGGAGAGCAGTACTTC. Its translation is CASSSTGSGEQYF. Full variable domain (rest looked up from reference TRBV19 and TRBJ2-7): DGGITQSPKYLFRKEGQNVTLSCEQNLNHDAMYWYRQDPGQGLRLIYYSQIVNDFQKGDIAEGYSVSREKKESFPLTVTSAQKNPTAFYLCASSSTGSGEQYFGPGTRLTVT.

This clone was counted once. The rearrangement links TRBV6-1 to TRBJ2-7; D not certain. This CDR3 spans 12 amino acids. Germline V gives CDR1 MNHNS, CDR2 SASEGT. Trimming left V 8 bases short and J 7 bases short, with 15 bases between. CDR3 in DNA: TGTGCCAGCTCCCCCCTGAGCCTGGAGCAGTACTTC. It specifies CASSPLSLEQYF.

The CDR3 DNA sequence: TGTGCCAGTAGTATCTCCAGTCAAGAGACCCAGTACTTC. Translated: CASSISSQETQYF. This chain connects TRBV19 to TRBJ2-5; D unclear. The germline V gene has CDR1 LNHDA and CDR2 SQIVND (reference sequence). Trimming cost V 3 bases and J 2 bases, with 7 bases left between them. The CDR3 spans 13 residues.

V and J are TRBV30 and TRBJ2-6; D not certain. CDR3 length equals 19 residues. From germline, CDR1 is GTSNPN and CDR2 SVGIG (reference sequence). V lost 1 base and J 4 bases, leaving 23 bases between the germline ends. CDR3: CAWSDKGRQSFSGANVLTF. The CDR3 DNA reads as TGTGCCTGGAGTGATAAGGGTAGGCAGAGTTTCTCCGGGGCCAACGTCCTGACTTTC.

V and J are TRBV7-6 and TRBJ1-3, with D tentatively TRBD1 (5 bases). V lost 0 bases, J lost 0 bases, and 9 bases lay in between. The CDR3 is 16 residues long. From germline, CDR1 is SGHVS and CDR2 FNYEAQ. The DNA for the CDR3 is TGTGCCAGCAGCTTAGCGGTGGGGGACTCTGGAAACACCATATATTTT. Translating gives CASSLAVGDSGNTIYF.

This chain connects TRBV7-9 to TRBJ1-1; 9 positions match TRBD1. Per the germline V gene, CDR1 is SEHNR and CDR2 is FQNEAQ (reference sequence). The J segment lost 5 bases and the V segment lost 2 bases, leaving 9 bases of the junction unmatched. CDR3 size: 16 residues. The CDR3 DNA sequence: TGTGCCAGCAGCTTATCACAGGGGGCGGGAGGTACTGAAGCTTTCTTT. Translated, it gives CASSLSQGAGGTEAFF.